This entry concerns a single TCR beta chain. Its antigen is still unknown. Profiling relied on immunoSEQ multiplex PCR, and the TCRdb table lists in-frame clones only, not all of them. The sample consists of hundreds of thousands of clones, around 96% of them appearing once. Cells designated naive CD8 were CD45RO-negative and were positively selected for CCR7, with terminally differentiated effector memory CD45RA+ cells excluded. This entry is derived from a study of shared clonotypes between healthy human individuals. Findings and caveats of the study: Larger richness was generally estimated for naive than memory subsets. Non-shared clonotypes had lower generation probabilities than those shared by all four donors.

The V gene's germline CDR1 is MDHEN and CDR2 SYDVKM. Deletions cut 3 bases from V and 4 bases from J, with 9 bases between. CDR3 size: 13 residues. This receptor was identified in a woman under 40 in good health. The sample consisted of naive CD8+ T cells sorted from blood. The V call is TRBV28, the J call TRBJ2-5; D unclear. The CDR3 nucleotides are TGTGCCAGCAGTTTTTGGCCTGGAGAGACCCAGTACTTC. Protein sequence: CASSFWPGETQYF.